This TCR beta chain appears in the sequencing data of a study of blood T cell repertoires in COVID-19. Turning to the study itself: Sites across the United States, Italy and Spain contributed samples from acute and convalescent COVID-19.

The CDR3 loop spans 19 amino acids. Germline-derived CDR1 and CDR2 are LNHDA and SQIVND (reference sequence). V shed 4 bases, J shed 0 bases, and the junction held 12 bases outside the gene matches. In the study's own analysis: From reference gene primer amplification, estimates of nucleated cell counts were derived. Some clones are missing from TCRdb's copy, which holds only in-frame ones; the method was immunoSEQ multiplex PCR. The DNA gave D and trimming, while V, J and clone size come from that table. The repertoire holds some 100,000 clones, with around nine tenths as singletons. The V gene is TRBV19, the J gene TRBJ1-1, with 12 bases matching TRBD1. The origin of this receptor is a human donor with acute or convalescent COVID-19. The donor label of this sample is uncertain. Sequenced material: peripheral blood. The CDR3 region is CASSTVGTGGFQMNTEAFF. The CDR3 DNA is TGTGCCAGTAGTACAGTTGGGACAGGGGGCTTTCAAATGAACACTGAAGCTTTCTTT. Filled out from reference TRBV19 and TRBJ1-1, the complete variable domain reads DGGITQSPKYLFRKEGQNVTLSCEQNLNHDAMYWYRQDPGQGLRLIYYSQIVNDFQKGDIAEGYSVSREKKESFPLTVTSAQKNPTAFYLCASSTVGTGGFQMNTEAFFGQGTRLTVV.